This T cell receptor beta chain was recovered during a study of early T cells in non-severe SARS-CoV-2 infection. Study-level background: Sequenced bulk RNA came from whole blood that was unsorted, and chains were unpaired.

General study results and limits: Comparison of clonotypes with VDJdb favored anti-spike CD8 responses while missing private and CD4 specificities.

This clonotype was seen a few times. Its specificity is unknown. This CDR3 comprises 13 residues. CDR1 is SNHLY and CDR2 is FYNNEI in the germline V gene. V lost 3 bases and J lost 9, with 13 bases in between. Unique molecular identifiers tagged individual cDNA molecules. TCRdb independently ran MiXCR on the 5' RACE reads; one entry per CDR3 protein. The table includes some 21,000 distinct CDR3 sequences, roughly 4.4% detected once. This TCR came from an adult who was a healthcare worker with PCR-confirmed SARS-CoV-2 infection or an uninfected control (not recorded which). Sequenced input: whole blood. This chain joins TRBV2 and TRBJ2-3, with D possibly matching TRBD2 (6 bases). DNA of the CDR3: TGTGCCAGCAGTGAGGAGGGCGCTTACACGCAGTATTTT. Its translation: CASSEEGAYTQYF.